A single sample gave rise to the 23 T cell receptor beta chains below, sequenced in a study of cytomegalovirus exposure and HLA in healthy donors. Both 60 Vbeta primers and 13 Jbeta primers went into the PCR. TCRdb's copy holds only in-frame clones and misses some; the assay was immunoSEQ multiplex PCR. Of about 140,000 clones listed, roughly three quarters are singletons. Source material: PBMCs. The receptors derive from a male donor in good health and CMV-seronegative.

The CDR3 bases are TGTGCCAGCAGCCCGACAGGGGGGCATGAAAAACTGTTTTTT. It specifies CASSPTGGHEKLFF. The V and J genes are TRBV5-4 and TRBJ1-4, with 9 bases matching TRBD1. V lost 4 bases, J lost 6 bases, and 4 bases stayed unmatched. CDR1 is SGHNT and CDR2 is YYREEE in the germline V gene (reference sequence). The CDR3 contains 14 residues.

The chain employs TRBV28 and TRBJ1-1, with D possibly matching TRBD1 (5 bases). The germline V and J ends were trimmed by 9 bases and 1 base, with 15 bases remaining between them. The CDR3 contains 14 residues. CDR1 is MDHEN, CDR2 SYDVKM, per germline. CDR3 in amino acids: CASLDSLTNTEAFF. The CDR3 nucleotides read TGTGCCAGTCTTGACAGCTTAACGAACACTGAAGCTTTCTTT. Full variable domain (remainder filled in from reference TRBV28 and TRBJ1-1): DVKVTQSSRYLVKRTGEKVFLECVQDMDHENMFWYRQDPGLGLRLIYFSYDVKMKEKGDIPEGYSVSREKKERFSLILESASTNQTSMYLCASLDSLTNTEAFFGQGTRLTVV.

This chain links TRBV7-3 with TRBJ1-1; D is undetermined. With 3 bases removed from V and 1 base from J, the gap between germline ends came to 6 bases. This CDR3 is built from 13 residues. The germline V gene has CDR1 SGHTA and CDR2 FQGTGA. This CDR3 reads CASSLAGNTEAFF. The DNA for the CDR3 is TGTGCCAGCAGCTTGGCAGGGAACACTGAAGCTTTCTTT.

The chain links TRBV11-3 to TRBJ2-3; the match to TRBD1 covers 7 bases. The CDR3 length is 14 residues. With V trimmed by 4 bases and J by 2 bases, 3 bases remained unmatched. Germline V lookup: CDR1 SGHNT, CDR2 YENEEA. The CDR3 here is CASSSTGNTDTQYF. The CDR3 DNA reads as TGTGCCAGCAGCTCGACAGGGAACACAGATACGCAGTATTTT.

The chain recombines TRBV21-1 with TRBJ1-1; the listed D gene, TRBD1, was not tested against the DNA. TRBV21-1 is reported as a pseudogene. The CDR3 consists of 20 residues. The CDR3 spells CASSTTVGQPWDPLNTEAFF. The DNA for the CDR3 is TGTGCCAGCAGCACCACAGTCGGACAGCCTTGGGACCCCTTGAACACTGAAGCTTTCTTT.

CDR3 amino acids: CASSQETLYTQYF. The DNA of the CDR3 is TGCGCCAGCAGCCAGGAGACCCTCTATACGCAGTATTTT. The J gene is TRBJ2-3, the V gene TRBV4-3, with D unresolved. This CDR3 is built from 13 residues. CDR1 and CDR2 from the germline V gene are LGHNA and YSLEER. V was clipped by 3 bases and J by 7 bases, with 11 bases between them.

V usage is TRBV7-3 and J usage is TRBJ2-5; TRBD2 agrees at 10 bases. With V trimmed by 2 bases and J by 5 bases, 5 bases remained unmatched. Germline V gives CDR1 SGHTA, CDR2 FQGTGA. CDR3 length equals 15 residues. The CDR3 reads CASSLAAGGRETQYF. CDR3 nucleotide sequence: TGTGCCAGCAGCTTAGCAGCGGGGGGGCGGGAGACCCAGTACTTC. The variable domain in full, completed from reference TRBV7-3 and TRBJ2-5, reads GAGVSQTPSNKVTEKGKYVELRCDPISGHTALYWYRQSLGQGPEFLIYFQGTGAADDSGLPNDRFFAVRPEGSVSTLKIQRTERGDSAVYLCASSLAAGGRETQYFGPGTRLLVL.

This clone was counted a single time. V is TRBV11-2 and J is TRBJ1-2; TRBD1 might be the D (6 bases). This CDR3 is 13 amino acids long. The germline V and J ends were trimmed by 1 base and 6 bases, with 9 bases remaining between them. Germline CDR1 reads SGHAT; CDR2 reads FQNNGV. The CDR3 DNA follows: TGTGCCAGCAGCTTAGGCGGGGGCGATGGCTACACCTTC. It specifies CASSLGGGDGYTF.

This clone showed up just once. The chain employs TRBV9 and TRBJ1-6; D unresolved. Trimming took off 3 bases at V and 0 bases at J, with 7 bases between the two ends. The CDR3 length is 15 residues. CDR1 SGDLS and CDR2 YYNGEE come from the germline V gene. The CDR3 DNA sequence: TGTGCCAGCAGCGCCGGGAGCTCCTATAATTCACCCCTCCACTTT. Its protein is CASSAGSSYNSPLHF.

This clone was recorded once. The chain combines TRBV25-1 with TRBJ2-2, with 8 bases matching TRBD2. CDR1 and CDR2 (germline): MGHDK, SYGVNS. The CDR3 is made up of 17 amino acids. V was pared by 2 bases and J by 2 bases, with 7 bases of the junction left unmatched. CDR3 nucleotides: TGTGCCAGCAGTGAAATCCGGGGACTAGGAAACACCGGGGAGCTGTTTTTT. This gives the protein CASSEIRGLGNTGELFF. The full variable domain, with the rest looked up from reference TRBV25-1 and TRBJ2-2, is EADIYQTPRYLVIGTGKKITLECSQTMGHDKMYWYQQDPGMELHLIHYSYGVNSTEKGDLSSESTVSRIRTEHFPLTLESARPSHTSQYLCASSEIRGLGNTGELFFGEGSRLTVL.

The rearrangement uses TRBV18 and TRBJ1-6; D unclear. This CDR3 region has 14 residues. Germline assignment: CDR1 KGHSH and CDR2 LQKENI. V gave up 4 bases and J gave up 7 bases, with 11 bases separating them. The CDR3 DNA reads TGTGCCAGCTCACTTGGACCGGGGAATTCACCCCTCCACTTT. It codes for CASSLGPGNSPLHF.

The V and J genes are TRBV7-3 and TRBJ1-1; D uncertain. CDR3 size: 14 residues. The germline V and J ends were trimmed by 0 bases and 3 bases, with 8 bases remaining between them. The germline V gene encodes CDR1 SGHTA and CDR2 FQGTGA. The CDR3 DNA reads as TGTGCCAGCAGCTTAACGAGGGAACACACTGAAGCTTTCTTT. Protein: CASSLTREHTEAFF.

CDR3 sequence: CASKLATSGGQDTGELFF. CDR3 nucleotide sequence: TGTGCCAGCAAACTAGCGACTAGCGGGGGGCAGGACACCGGGGAGCTGTTTTTT. This rearrangement joins TRBV2 to TRBJ2-2; TRBD2 matches at 13 bases. V was pared by 7 bases and J by 3 bases, with 11 bases of the junction left unmatched. The CDR3 contains 18 residues. From germline, CDR1 is SNHLY and CDR2 FYNNEI. The full variable domain, with the rest looked up from reference TRBV2 and TRBJ2-2, is EPEVTQTPSHQVTQMGQEVILRCVPISNHLYFYWYRQILGQKVEFLVSFYNNEISEKSEIFDDQFSVERPDGSNFTLKIRSTKLEDSAMYFCASKLATSGGQDTGELFFGEGSRLTVL.

This chain connects TRBV28 to TRBJ1-3; possible D gene TRBD1, 5 bases. Germline values: CDR1 MDHEN, CDR2 SYDVKM. Trimming left V 1 base short and J 3 bases short, with 7 bases between. The CDR3 spans 14 residues. CDR3 DNA: TGTGCCAGCAGTTTATATAGGGGTGGAAACACCATATATTTT. It translates to CASSLYRGGNTIYF.

The chain uses TRBV7-3 and TRBJ1-1, with D perhaps TRBD1 (6 bases). V lost 5 bases to trimming and J lost 0 bases, with 10 bases between them. CDR1 is SGHTA, CDR2 FQGTGA, per germline. The CDR3 has 14 amino acids. The chain's CDR3 is CASSPGQMNTEAFF. CDR3 DNA sequence: TGTGCCAGCAGCCCTGGACAGATGAACACTGAAGCTTTCTTT.

This chain links TRBV5-1 with TRBJ1-4; possible D gene TRBD1, 6 bases. CDR1 is SGHRS, CDR2 YFSETQ, per germline. The CDR3 runs 16 residues. Trimming stripped 4 bases from V and 3 bases from J, with 16 bases between. For the CDR3, the DNA is TGCGCCAGCAGCCTATATCAAACAGGGTCTAATGAAAAACTGTTTTTT. Translated: CASSLYQTGSNEKLFF. The variable domain in full, with the rest retrieved from reference TRBV5-1 and TRBJ1-4, is KAGVTQTPRYLIKTRGQQVTLSCSPISGHRSVSWYQQTPGQGLQFLFEYFSETQRNKGNFPGRFSGRQFSNSRSEMNVSTLELGDSALYLCASSLYQTGSNEKLFFGSGTQLSVL.

The chain recombines TRBV28 with TRBJ2-2; the match to TRBD1 covers 9 bases. Looked up from germline, CDR1 is MDHEN and CDR2 is SYDVKM. CDR3 length equals 16 residues. V lost 2 bases to trimming and J lost 7 bases; unmatched junction nucleotides: 8. The CDR3 DNA reads as TGTGCCAGCAGTTTAATGGGACAGGGATCCATCGGGGAGCTGTTTTTT. Translated, it gives CASSLMGQGSIGELFF.

The rearrangement joins TRBV28 to TRBJ1-4; no firm D call. This CDR3 region has 16 residues. In germline, CDR1 is MDHEN, CDR2 SYDVKM. V lost 6 bases and J lost 2, with 16 bases in between. The DNA of the CDR3 is TGTGCCAGCAGCTCTGTCCGGGGTTCCACTAATGAAAAACTGTTTTTT. It codes for CASSSVRGSTNEKLFF.

The V call is TRBV4-1, the J call TRBJ1-4, with 9 bases fitting TRBD1. V lost 4 bases, J lost 6 bases, and 6 bases stayed unmatched. Germline V CDR1 and CDR2: MGHRA, YSYEKL. The length of the CDR3 is 15 residues. CDR3: CASSPRQGGDEKLFF. The CDR3 region has the DNA TGCGCCAGCAGCCCCCGACAGGGGGGGGATGAAAAACTGTTTTTT.

DNA for the CDR3: TGTGCCAGCAGTCCTACAGGGGGCTTCTACAATGAGCAGTTCTTC. Its translation is CASSPTGGFYNEQFF. V is TRBV7-3 and J is TRBJ2-1; the match to TRBD1 covers 9 bases. CDR1 SGHTA and CDR2 FQGTGA come from the germline V gene. The V gene end was trimmed by 6 bases and the J gene end by 3 bases; junction bases not matched to a gene: 6. This CDR3 comprises 15 residues.

The chain couples TRBV5-4 to TRBJ2-7; maybe TRBD1 (5 bases). V was shortened by 0 bases and J by 3 bases, with 13 bases between the two germline ends. CDR1 SGHNT and CDR2 YYREEE come from the germline V gene (reference sequence). The CDR3 is 15 amino acids. CDR3 in DNA: TGTGCCAGCAGCTTGGCCACAGGTGGAATCTACGAGCAGTACTTC. Translated, it gives CASSLATGGIYEQYF.

The chain combines TRBV5-1 with TRBJ2-3; D possibly corresponds to TRBD1 (6 bases). Germline CDR1 SGHRS, CDR2 YFSETQ. This CDR3 is built from 13 residues. V was pared by 5 bases and J by 0 bases, with 7 bases between. CDR3 sequence (DNA): TGCGCCAGCAGTAGGGGGAGCACAGATACGCAGTATTTT. Its translation is CASSRGSTDTQYF.

The chain recombines TRBV6-1 with TRBJ2-5, with D possibly TRBD1 on 7 matching bases. Per germline, CDR1 MNHNS and CDR2 SASEGT. The CDR3 contains 14 residues. The germline V and J ends were trimmed by 6 bases and 1 base, with 12 bases remaining between them. DNA of the CDR3: TGTGCCAGCAGGTACCAGGGGGGCCAAGAGACCCAGTACTTC. Translated: CASRYQGGQETQYF.